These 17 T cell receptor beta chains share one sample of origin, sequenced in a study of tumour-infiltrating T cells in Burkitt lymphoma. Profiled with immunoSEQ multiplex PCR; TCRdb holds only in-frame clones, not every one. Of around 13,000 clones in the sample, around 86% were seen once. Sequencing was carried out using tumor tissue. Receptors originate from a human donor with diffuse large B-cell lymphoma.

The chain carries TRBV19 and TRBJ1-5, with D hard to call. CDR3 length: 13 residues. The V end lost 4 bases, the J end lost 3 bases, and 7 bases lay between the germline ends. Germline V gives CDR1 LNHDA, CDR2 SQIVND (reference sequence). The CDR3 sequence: CASSRSDNQPQHF. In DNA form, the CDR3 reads TGTGCCAGTAGTAGAAGCGACAATCAGCCCCAGCATTTT.

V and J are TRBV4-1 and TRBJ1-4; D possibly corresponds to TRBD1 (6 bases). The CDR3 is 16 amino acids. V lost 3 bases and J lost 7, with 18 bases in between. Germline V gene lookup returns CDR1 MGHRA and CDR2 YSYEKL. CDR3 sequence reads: CASSQGGGVGSEKLFF. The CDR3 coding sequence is TGCGCCAGCAGCCAGGGGGGGGGCGTGGGATCTGAAAAACTGTTTTTT.

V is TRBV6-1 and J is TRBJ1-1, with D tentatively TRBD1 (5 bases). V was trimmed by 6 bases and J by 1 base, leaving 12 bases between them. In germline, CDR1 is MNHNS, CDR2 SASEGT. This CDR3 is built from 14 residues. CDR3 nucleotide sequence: TGTGCCAGCAGAGACCTCAGGGAGAACACTGAAGCTTTCTTT. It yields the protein CASRDLRENTEAFF.

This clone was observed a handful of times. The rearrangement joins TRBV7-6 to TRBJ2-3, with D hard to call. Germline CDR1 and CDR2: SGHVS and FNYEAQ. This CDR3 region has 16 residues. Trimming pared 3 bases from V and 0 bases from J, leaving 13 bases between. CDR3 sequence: CASSFVVSPSTDTQYF. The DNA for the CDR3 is TGTGCCAGCAGCTTCGTTGTCTCGCCTAGCACAGATACGCAGTATTTT.

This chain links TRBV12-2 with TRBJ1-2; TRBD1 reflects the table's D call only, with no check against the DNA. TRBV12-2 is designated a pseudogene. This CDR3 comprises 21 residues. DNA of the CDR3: TGTGCAAGTCGCTTAATTGTATGTTCAGGGGGCCCTAGTCTCTTCCCTTATGGCTACACCTTC. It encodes CASRLIVCSGGPSLFPYGYTF.

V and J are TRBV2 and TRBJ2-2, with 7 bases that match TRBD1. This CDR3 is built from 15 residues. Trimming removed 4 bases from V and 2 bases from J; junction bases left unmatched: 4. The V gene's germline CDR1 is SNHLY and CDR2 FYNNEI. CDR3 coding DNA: TGTGCCAGCAGTGTAGAGGGGGCAAACACCGGGGAGCTGTTTTTT. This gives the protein CASSVEGANTGELFF.

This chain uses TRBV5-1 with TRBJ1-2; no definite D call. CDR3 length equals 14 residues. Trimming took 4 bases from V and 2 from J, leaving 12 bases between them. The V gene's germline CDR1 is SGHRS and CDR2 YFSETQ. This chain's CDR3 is CASSRATENYGYTF. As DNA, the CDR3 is TGCGCCAGCAGCAGAGCTACAGAAAACTATGGCTACACCTTC.

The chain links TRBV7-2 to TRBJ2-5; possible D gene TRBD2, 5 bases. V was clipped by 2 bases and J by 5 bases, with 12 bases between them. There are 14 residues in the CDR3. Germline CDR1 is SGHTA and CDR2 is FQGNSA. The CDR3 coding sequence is TGTGCCAGCAGCTTACGTCTAGCTGGGGAGACCCAGTACTTC. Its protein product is CASSLRLAGETQYF.

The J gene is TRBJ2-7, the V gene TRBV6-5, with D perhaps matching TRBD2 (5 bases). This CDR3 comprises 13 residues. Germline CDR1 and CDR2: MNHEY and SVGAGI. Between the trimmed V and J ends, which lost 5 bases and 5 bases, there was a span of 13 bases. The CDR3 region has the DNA TGTGCCAGCAGTCGGGATCACGGCGACGAGCAGTACTTC. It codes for CASSRDHGDEQYF.

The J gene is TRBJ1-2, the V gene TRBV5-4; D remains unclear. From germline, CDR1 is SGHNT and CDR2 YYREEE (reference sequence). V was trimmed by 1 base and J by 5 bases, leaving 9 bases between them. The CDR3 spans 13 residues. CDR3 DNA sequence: TGTGCCAGCAGCTTGCGGGGATCTTATGGCTACACCTTC. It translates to CASSLRGSYGYTF.

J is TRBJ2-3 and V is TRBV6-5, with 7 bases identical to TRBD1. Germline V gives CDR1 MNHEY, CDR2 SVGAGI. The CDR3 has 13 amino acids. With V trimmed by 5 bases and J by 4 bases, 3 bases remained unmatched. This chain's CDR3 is CASSQTGSDTQYF. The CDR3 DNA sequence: TGTGCCAGCAGTCAGACAGGGTCAGATACGCAGTATTTT.

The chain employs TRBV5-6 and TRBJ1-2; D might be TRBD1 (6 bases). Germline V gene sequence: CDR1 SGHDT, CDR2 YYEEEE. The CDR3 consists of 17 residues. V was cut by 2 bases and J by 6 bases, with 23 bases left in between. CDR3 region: CASSLLDRDKERDGYTF. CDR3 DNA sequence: TGTGCCAGCAGCTTATTAGACCGGGACAAAGAACGAGATGGCTACACCTTC.

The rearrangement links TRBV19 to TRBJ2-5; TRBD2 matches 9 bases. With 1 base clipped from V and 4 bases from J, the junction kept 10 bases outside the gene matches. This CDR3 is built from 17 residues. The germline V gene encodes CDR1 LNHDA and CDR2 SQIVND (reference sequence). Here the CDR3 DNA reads TGTGCCAGTAGTATAGCAACCGTGGGACTAGCTGGAGAGACCCAGTACTTC. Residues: CASSIATVGLAGETQYF.

CDR3: CASSQGQVNEKLFF. The CDR3 DNA is TGCGCCAGCAGCCAAGGACAGGTTAATGAAAAACTGTTTTTT. J is TRBJ1-4 and V is TRBV4-1; perhaps TRBD1 as D (6 bases). The length of the CDR3 is 14 residues. V was trimmed by 1 base and J by 4 bases, leaving 7 bases between them. Germline values: CDR1 MGHRA, CDR2 YSYEKL.

The CDR3, as DNA: TGTGCCAGCAGTTCTCCTAGCGGGACCTCCTACGAGCAGTACTTC. Translation gives CASSSPSGTSYEQYF. The chain joins TRBV6-5 to TRBJ2-7, with 9 bases that match TRBD2. Trimming at V came to 4 bases and at J to 0 bases, leaving 4 bases not matched to a gene. The CDR3 is made up of 15 amino acids. Germline assignment: CDR1 MNHEY and CDR2 SVGAGI.

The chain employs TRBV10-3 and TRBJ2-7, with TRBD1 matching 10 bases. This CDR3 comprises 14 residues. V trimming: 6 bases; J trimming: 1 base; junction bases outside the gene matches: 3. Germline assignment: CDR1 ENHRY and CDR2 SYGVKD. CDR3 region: CAISRDRGSYEQYF. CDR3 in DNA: TGTGCCATCAGCCGGGACAGGGGATCCTACGAGCAGTACTTC.

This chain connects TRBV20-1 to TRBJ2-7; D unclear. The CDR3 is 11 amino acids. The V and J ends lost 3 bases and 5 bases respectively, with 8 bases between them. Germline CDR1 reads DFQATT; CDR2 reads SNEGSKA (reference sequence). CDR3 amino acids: CSASFVDEQYF. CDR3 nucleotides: TGCAGTGCTAGTTTCGTCGACGAGCAGTACTTC.